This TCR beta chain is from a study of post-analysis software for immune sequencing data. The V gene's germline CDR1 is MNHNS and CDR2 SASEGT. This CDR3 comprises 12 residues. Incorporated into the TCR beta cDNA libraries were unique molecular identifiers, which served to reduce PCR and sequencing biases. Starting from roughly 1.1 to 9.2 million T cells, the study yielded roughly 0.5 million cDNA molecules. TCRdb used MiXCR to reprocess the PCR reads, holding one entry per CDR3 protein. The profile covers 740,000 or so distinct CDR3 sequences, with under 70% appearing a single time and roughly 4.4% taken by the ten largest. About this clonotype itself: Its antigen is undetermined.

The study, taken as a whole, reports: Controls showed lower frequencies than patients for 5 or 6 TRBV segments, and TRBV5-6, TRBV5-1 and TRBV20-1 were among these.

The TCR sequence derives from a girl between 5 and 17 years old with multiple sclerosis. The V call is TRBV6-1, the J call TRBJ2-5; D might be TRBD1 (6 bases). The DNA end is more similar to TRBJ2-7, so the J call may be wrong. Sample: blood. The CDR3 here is CASRGHDDEQYF. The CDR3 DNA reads TGTGCCAGCAGGGGACACGACGACGAGCAGTACTTC.